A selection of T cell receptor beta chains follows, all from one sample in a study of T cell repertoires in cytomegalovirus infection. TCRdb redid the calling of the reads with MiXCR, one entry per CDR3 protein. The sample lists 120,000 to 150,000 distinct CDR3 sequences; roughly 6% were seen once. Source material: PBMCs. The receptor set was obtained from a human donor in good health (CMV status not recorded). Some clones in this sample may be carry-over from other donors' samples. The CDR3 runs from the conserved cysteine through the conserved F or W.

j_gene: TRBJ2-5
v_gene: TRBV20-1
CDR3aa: CSARDWQGAETQYF

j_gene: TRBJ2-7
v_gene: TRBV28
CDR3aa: CASRGGGVSYEQYF

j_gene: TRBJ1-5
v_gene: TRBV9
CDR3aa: CASSVGLDQPQHF

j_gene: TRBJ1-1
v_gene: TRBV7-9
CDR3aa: CASSPSTGEGTEAFF

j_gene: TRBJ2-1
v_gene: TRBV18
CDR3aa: CASSPIGTSGTNEQFF

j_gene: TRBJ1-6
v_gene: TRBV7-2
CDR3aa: CASSLVAYRGGGWTASSYNSPLHF

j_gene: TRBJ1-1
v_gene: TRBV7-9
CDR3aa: CASSSAGTVKAFF

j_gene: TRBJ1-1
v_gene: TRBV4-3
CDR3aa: CASRQAALNTEAFF

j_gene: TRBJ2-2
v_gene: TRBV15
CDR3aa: CATSRDRGRTGELFF

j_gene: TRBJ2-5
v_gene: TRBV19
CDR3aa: CASSTNLPQGKEETQYF

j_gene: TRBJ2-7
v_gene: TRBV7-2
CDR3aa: CASSRPSSYEQYF

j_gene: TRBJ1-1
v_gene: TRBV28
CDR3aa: CASSYLQGDTEAFF

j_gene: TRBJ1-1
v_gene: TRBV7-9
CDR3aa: CASSFTGGTEAFF

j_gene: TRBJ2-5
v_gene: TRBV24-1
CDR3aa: CATALERVTETQYF

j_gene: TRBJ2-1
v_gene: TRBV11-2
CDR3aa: CASSLGTSGYYNEQFF

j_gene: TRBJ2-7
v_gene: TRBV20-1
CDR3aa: CSAQRGTGDPYEQYF

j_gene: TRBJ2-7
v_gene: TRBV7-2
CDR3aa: CASSLSGPEQYF

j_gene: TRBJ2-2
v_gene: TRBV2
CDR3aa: CASSVGLNTGELFF

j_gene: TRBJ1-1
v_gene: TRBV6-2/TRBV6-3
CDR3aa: CASSLTTAGGEAFF

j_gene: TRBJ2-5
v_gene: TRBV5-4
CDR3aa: CASSPPPPLGYVTSQETQYF

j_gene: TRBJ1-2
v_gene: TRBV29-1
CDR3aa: CSVEIRGAYGYTF

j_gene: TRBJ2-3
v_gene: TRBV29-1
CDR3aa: CSVAPRVADTQYF

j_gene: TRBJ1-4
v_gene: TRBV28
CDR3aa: CASSLIGTGNEKLFF